A selection of T cell receptor beta chains follows, all from one sample in a study of beta chain features in type 1 diabetes. Clones were read by immunoSEQ multiplex PCR, and TCRdb kept only the in-frame ones, dropping some. There are 970,000 or so clones in the sample; about 17% occur only once, and roughly 0.025% lies in the top ten. Sequences were obtained from naive CD4+ T cells from blood. These TCRs come from a woman between 18 and 29 years old in good health. Each CDR3 is given with its conserved first and last residue. The D gene is left open where the match is weak. A clone size is listed for some rows: how often the clone was seen (once, few, many), or a class if it is expanded.

j_call | d_call | clone_size | v_call | cdr3_aa | cdr3_nt
TRBJ2-5 | . | . | TRBV11-2 | CASGRGVEETQYF | TGTGCCAGCGGCAGGGGGGTAGAAGAGACCCAGTACTTC
TRBJ2-6 | . | few | TRBV7-9 | CASSLIGGPGANVLTF | TGTGCCAGCAGCTTAATTGGGGGGCCTGGGGCCAACGTCCTGACTTTC
TRBJ1-1 | . | few | TRBV28 | CASRATGANTEAFF | TGTGCCAGCAGGGCGACGGGAGCAAACACTGAAGCTTTCTTT
TRBJ2-7 | TRBD1 | . | TRBV28 | CASSSGQGYEQYF | TGTGCCAGCAGTTCGGGACAGGGGTACGAGCAGTACTTC
TRBJ2-7 | TRBD1 | few | TRBV29-1 | CSVTRGRGSYEQYF | TGCAGCGTAACCAGGGGGCGCGGGTCCTACGAGCAGTACTTC
TRBJ2-2 | . | few | TRBV29-1 | CSVARTSNTGELFF | TGCAGCGTTGCCAGGACATCGAACACCGGGGAGCTGTTTTTT
TRBJ2-7 | . | few | TRBV14 | CASSQGPGGSYEQYF | TGTGCCAGCAGCCAAGGGCCAGGGGGGTCCTACGAGCAGTACTTC
TRBJ2-3 | TRBD2 | few | TRBV7-2 | CASSLVRVGTKADTQYF | TGTGCCAGCAGCTTAGTACGTGTGGGGACTAAAGCAGATACGCAGTATTTT
TRBJ2-7 | . | . | TRBV20-1 | CSARDPGEQYF | TGCAGTGCTAGAGATCCCGGGGAGCAGTACTTC
TRBJ1-5 | . | few | TRBV28 | CASGRPNQPQHF | TGTGCCAGCGGCCGGCCGAATCAGCCCCAGCATTTT
TRBJ2-1 | TRBD2 | few | TRBV28 | CAHAGLAGFAPYNEQFF | TGTGCCCACGCGGGGCTAGCGGGATTCGCTCCCTACAATGAGCAGTTCTTC
TRBJ2-7 | . | . | TRBV5-6 | CASSTRLGTGPLLHYEQYF | TGTGCCAGCAGCACGCGTCTCGGTACAGGTCCGCTACTACACTACGAGCAGTACTTC
TRBJ2-3 | . | . | TRBV10-3 | CAISRATGRTDTQYF | TGTGCCATCTCCCGGGCCACGGGAAGGACAGATACGCAGTATTTT
TRBJ2-2 | TRBD2 | few | TRBV19 | CASSISTSGATGELFF | TGTGCCAGTAGTATATCCACTAGCGGGGCCACCGGGGAGCTGTTTTTT
TRBJ2-2 | TRBD2 | . | TRBV9 | CASSVRLAGPRRNTGELFF | TGTGCCAGCAGCGTTCGCCTAGCGGGCCCAAGACGTAACACCGGGGAGCTGTTTTTT